These T cell receptor beta chains were read from a single sample in a study of blood T cell repertoires in COVID-19. TCRdb's copy holds only in-frame clones and misses some; the assay was immunoSEQ multiplex PCR. Of about 180,000 clones detected, about 84% appear once; the ten largest clones hold about 5.3%. The sample was PBMCs or T cells enriched from blood (not recorded which). The receptors here all came from a woman aged 40-49 years with acute COVID-19. Each CDR3 is given with its conserved first and last residue. The D gene is left open where the match is weak. Size tells how often a clone was seen (once, few, many) or the class of an expanded clone, and some rows leave it out.

j_call: TRBJ2-3; v_call: TRBV6-2/TRBV6-3; d_call: TRBD1; clone_size: few; cdr3_length: 20; cdr3_aa: CASGPPPRGRSERGTDTQYF; cdr3_nt: TGTGCCAGCGGCCCACCTCCCAGGGGGCGAAGCGAAAGGGGCACAGATACGCAGTATTTT
j_call: TRBJ2-5; v_call: TRBV19; d_call: TRBD1; clone_size: NA; cdr3_length: 17; cdr3_aa: CASSTRDRGNRKETQYF; cdr3_nt: TGTGCCAGTAGTACGCGGGACAGGGGGAACCGGAAAGAGACCCAGTACTTC
j_call: TRBJ2-7; v_call: TRBV3-1/TRBV3-2; d_call: NA; clone_size: NA; cdr3_length: 15; cdr3_aa: CASSQGDLPSYEQYF; cdr3_nt: TGTGCCAGCAGCCAAGGGGACTTACCTAGCTACGAGCAGTACTTC
j_call: TRBJ1-6; v_call: TRBV7-8; d_call: TRBD1; clone_size: NA; cdr3_length: 17; cdr3_aa: CASSLAPGQAGNSPLHF; cdr3_nt: TGTGCCAGCAGCTTAGCCCCGGGACAGGCGGGGAATTCACCCCTCCACTTT
j_call: TRBJ2-1; v_call: TRBV6-5; d_call: NA; clone_size: NA; cdr3_length: 14; cdr3_aa: CASSYRQVYNEQFF; cdr3_nt: TGTGCCAGCAGTTACAGACAGGTCTACAATGAGCAGTTCTTC
j_call: TRBJ2-6; v_call: TRBV25-1; d_call: NA; clone_size: NA; cdr3_length: 18; cdr3_aa: CASSELEGAHSGANVLTF; cdr3_nt: TGTGCCAGCAGTGAATTGGAGGGGGCCCACTCTGGGGCCAACGTCCTGACTTTC
j_call: TRBJ2-1; v_call: TRBV5-1; d_call: NA; clone_size: NA; cdr3_length: 11; cdr3_aa: CASSLLNEQFF; cdr3_nt: TGCGCCAGCAGCTTGTTAAATGAGCAGTTCTTC
j_call: TRBJ1-2; v_call: TRBV3-1/TRBV3-2; d_call: NA; clone_size: NA; cdr3_length: 15; cdr3_aa: CASSQGGSYLYGYTF; cdr3_nt: TGTGCCAGCAGCCAAGGAGGCAGCTACCTCTATGGCTACACCTTC
j_call: TRBJ2-3; v_call: TRBV6-5; d_call: TRBD2; clone_size: NA; cdr3_length: 15; cdr3_aa: CASTPRAGGTDTQYF; cdr3_nt: TGTGCCAGCACTCCCAGGGCGGGAGGGACAGATACGCAGTATTTT
j_call: TRBJ2-3; v_call: TRBV7-2; d_call: TRBD2; clone_size: NA; cdr3_length: 17; cdr3_aa: CASSFLAGGGGTDTQYF; cdr3_nt: TGTGCCAGCAGCTTCCTAGCGGGAGGGGGGGGCACAGATACGCAGTATTTT
j_call: TRBJ2-3; v_call: TRBV2; d_call: TRBD1; clone_size: NA; cdr3_length: 15; cdr3_aa: CASSRQGQGTDTQYF; cdr3_nt: TGTGCCAGCAGCCGACAGGGTCAGGGCACAGATACGCAGTATTTT
j_call: TRBJ1-2; v_call: TRBV10-3; d_call: NA; clone_size: once; cdr3_length: 15; cdr3_aa: CAISESGQIVYGYTF; cdr3_nt: TGTGCCATCAGTGAGTCTGGACAGATAGTATATGGCTACACCTTC
j_call: TRBJ2-7; v_call: TRBV18; d_call: TRBD2; clone_size: NA; cdr3_length: 12; cdr3_aa: CASSPEGREEYF; cdr3_nt: TGTGCCAGCTCACCAGAAGGGAGGGAGGAGTACTTC
j_call: TRBJ1-4; v_call: TRBV5-1; d_call: NA; clone_size: NA; cdr3_length: 14; cdr3_aa: CASSLGIRNEKLFF; cdr3_nt: TGCGCCAGCAGCTTGGGTATCCGTAATGAAAAACTGTTTTTT
j_call: TRBJ2-1; v_call: TRBV5-6; d_call: NA; clone_size: NA; cdr3_length: 15; cdr3_aa: CASSYGTTSEGEQFF; cdr3_nt: TGTGCCAGCAGCTACGGGACAACTAGCGAGGGTGAGCAGTTCTTC
j_call: TRBJ1-1; v_call: TRBV9; d_call: NA; clone_size: NA; cdr3_length: 13; cdr3_aa: CASSMTGNTEAFF; cdr3_nt: TGTGCCAGCAGCATGACTGGGAACACTGAAGCTTTCTTT
j_call: TRBJ2-3; v_call: TRBV6-5; d_call: TRBD2; clone_size: once; cdr3_length: 16; cdr3_aa: CASSYSPSGKTDTQYF; cdr3_nt: TGTGCCAGCAGTTACTCGCCTAGCGGGAAAACAGATACGCAGTATTTT
j_call: TRBJ2-1; v_call: TRBV4-2; d_call: NA; clone_size: NA; cdr3_length: 17; cdr3_aa: CASSQEPPGLPSNEQFF; cdr3_nt: TGTGCCAGCAGCCAAGAACCCCCGGGACTCCCCAGCAATGAGCAGTTCTTC
j_call: TRBJ2-1; v_call: TRBV7-6; d_call: TRBD2; clone_size: NA; cdr3_length: 15; cdr3_aa: CASSLVLAGVGEQFF; cdr3_nt: TGTGCCAGCAGCTTAGTACTAGCGGGAGTTGGTGAGCAGTTCTTC
j_call: TRBJ2-5; v_call: TRBV13; d_call: TRBD2; clone_size: NA; cdr3_length: 17; cdr3_aa: CASSPPGGGRAGETQYF; cdr3_nt: TGTGCCAGCAGCCCCCCCGGCGGCGGGAGGGCAGGAGAGACCCAGTACTTC
j_call: TRBJ2-1; v_call: TRBV10-3; d_call: TRBD1; clone_size: NA; cdr3_length: 17; cdr3_aa: CAISGALGTGSDNEQFF; cdr3_nt: TGTGCCATCTCGGGTGCCCTCGGGACAGGGTCCGACAATGAGCAGTTCTTC
j_call: TRBJ2-3; v_call: TRBV29-1; d_call: NA; clone_size: few; cdr3_length: 13; cdr3_aa: CSVETGLADTQYF; cdr3_nt: TGCAGCGTTGAAACAGGTTTGGCAGATACGCAGTATTTT
j_call: TRBJ2-2; v_call: TRBV5-5; d_call: TRBD2; clone_size: many; cdr3_length: 15; cdr3_aa: CASSLGREGHRELFF; cdr3_nt: TGTGCCAGCAGCTTGGGGCGGGAGGGACACCGGGAGCTGTTTTTT
j_call: TRBJ2-5; v_call: TRBV24-1; d_call: TRBD1; clone_size: once; cdr3_length: 14; cdr3_aa: CATSERDRQETQYF; cdr3_nt: TGTGCCACCAGTGAGAGGGACAGACAAGAGACCCAGTACTTC
j_call: TRBJ1-5; v_call: TRBV4-1; d_call: NA; clone_size: few; cdr3_length: 15; cdr3_aa: CASSQQGYSNQPQHF; cdr3_nt: TGCGCCAGCAGCCAACAGGGTTATAGCAATCAGCCCCAGCATTTT
j_call: TRBJ2-7; v_call: TRBV18; d_call: NA; clone_size: NA; cdr3_length: 13; cdr3_aa: CASSLPGTYEQYF; cdr3_nt: TGTGCCAGCTCCCTCCCAGGAACTTACGAGCAGTACTTC
j_call: TRBJ1-3; v_call: TRBV10-1; d_call: NA; clone_size: NA; cdr3_length: 16; cdr3_aa: CASSASHGVLRNTIYF; cdr3_nt: TGCGCCAGCAGTGCCTCTCACGGGGTGTTAAGAAACACCATATATTTT
j_call: TRBJ1-1; v_call: TRBV7-9; d_call: NA; clone_size: NA; cdr3_length: 12; cdr3_aa: CASREGNTEAFF; cdr3_nt: TGTGCCAGCCGAGAGGGGAACACTGAAGCTTTCTTT
j_call: TRBJ2-1; v_call: TRBV6-5; d_call: NA; clone_size: NA; cdr3_length: 12; cdr3_aa: CASTEQANEQFF; cdr3_nt: TGTGCCAGCACCGAACAGGCGAATGAGCAGTTCTTC
j_call: TRBJ1-2; v_call: TRBV2; d_call: NA; clone_size: NA; cdr3_length: 15; cdr3_aa: CASSRGEGQYYGYTF; cdr3_nt: TGTGCCAGCAGCCGGGGGGAGGGGCAGTACTATGGCTACACCTTC
j_call: TRBJ1-6; v_call: TRBV5-1; d_call: NA; clone_size: once; cdr3_length: 15; cdr3_aa: CASSSAGQANSPLHF; cdr3_nt: TGCGCCAGCAGCTCCGCCGGTCAGGCCAATTCACCCCTCCACTTT
j_call: TRBJ2-5; v_call: TRBV2; d_call: NA; clone_size: NA; cdr3_length: 11; cdr3_aa: CASSEPETQYF; cdr3_nt: TGTGCCAGCAGTGAACCGGAGACCCAGTACTTC
j_call: TRBJ2-7; v_call: TRBV18; d_call: NA; clone_size: NA; cdr3_length: 13; cdr3_aa: CASSPAPSYEQYF; cdr3_nt: TGTGCCAGCTCACCGGCCCCCTCCTACGAGCAGTACTTC
j_call: TRBJ1-1; v_call: TRBV19; d_call: NA; clone_size: NA; cdr3_length: 16; cdr3_aa: CASRPNPGQANTEAFF; cdr3_nt: TGTGCCAGTAGGCCCAACCCGGGACAAGCGAACACTGAAGCTTTCTTT
j_call: TRBJ2-7; v_call: TRBV7-9; d_call: NA; clone_size: NA; cdr3_length: 13; cdr3_aa: CASSLGGPYEQYF; cdr3_nt: TGTGCCAGCAGCTTAGGAGGGCCGTACGAGCAGTACTTC
j_call: TRBJ2-2; v_call: TRBV6-1; d_call: TRBD2; clone_size: NA; cdr3_length: 15; cdr3_aa: CASSVAGEETGELFF; cdr3_nt: TGTGCCAGCAGTGTAGCGGGAGAGGAGACCGGGGAGCTGTTTTTT
j_call: TRBJ2-3; v_call: TRBV7-2; d_call: TRBD1; clone_size: NA; cdr3_length: 16; cdr3_aa: CASSLRDRGATDTQYF; cdr3_nt: TGTGCCAGCAGCCTCCGGGACAGGGGTGCCACAGATACGCAGTATTTT
j_call: TRBJ2-7; v_call: TRBV5-4; d_call: TRBD2; clone_size: NA; cdr3_length: 15; cdr3_aa: CASSRTGTRLSEQYF; cdr3_nt: TGTGCCAGCAGCAGGACCGGGACTAGGCTCTCCGAGCAGTACTTC
j_call: TRBJ1-3; v_call: TRBV2; d_call: NA; clone_size: NA; cdr3_length: 16; cdr3_aa: CASSEARSSSGNTIYF; cdr3_nt: TGTGCCAGCAGTGAAGCGCGCTCGAGCTCTGGAAACACCATATATTTT
j_call: TRBJ2-3; v_call: TRBV29-1; d_call: TRBD1; clone_size: NA; cdr3_length: 13; cdr3_aa: CSVDRGVTDTQYF; cdr3_nt: TGCAGCGTGGACAGGGGAGTCACAGATACGCAGTATTTT
j_call: TRBJ1-6; v_call: TRBV6-5; d_call: NA; clone_size: NA; cdr3_length: 15; cdr3_aa: CASRTGSSYNSPLHF; cdr3_nt: TGTGCCAGCAGGACGGGAAGCTCCTATAATTCACCCCTCCACTTT
j_call: TRBJ2-1; v_call: TRBV7-2; d_call: TRBD2; clone_size: NA; cdr3_length: 13; cdr3_aa: CASSVRTSNEQFF; cdr3_nt: TGTGCCAGCAGCGTACGGACTAGCAATGAGCAGTTCTTC
j_call: TRBJ1-1; v_call: TRBV19; d_call: NA; clone_size: few; cdr3_length: 13; cdr3_aa: CASSALEGIEAFF; cdr3_nt: TGTGCCAGTAGCGCCCTGGAGGGTATCGAAGCTTTCTTT
j_call: TRBJ1-4; v_call: TRBV11-3; d_call: NA; clone_size: NA; cdr3_length: 14; cdr3_aa: CASSRTEVNEKLFF; cdr3_nt: TGTGCCAGCAGCCGGACGGAGGTTAATGAAAAACTGTTTTTT